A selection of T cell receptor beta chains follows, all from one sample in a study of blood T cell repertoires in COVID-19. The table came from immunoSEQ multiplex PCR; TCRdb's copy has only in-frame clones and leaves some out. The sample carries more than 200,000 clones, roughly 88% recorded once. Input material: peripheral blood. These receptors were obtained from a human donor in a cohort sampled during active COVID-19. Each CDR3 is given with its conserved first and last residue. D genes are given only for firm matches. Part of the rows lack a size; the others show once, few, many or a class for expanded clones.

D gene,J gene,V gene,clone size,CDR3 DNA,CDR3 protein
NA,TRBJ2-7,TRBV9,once,TGTGCCAGCAGCGTCGACAGCAACACCTACGAGCAGTACTTC,CASSVDSNTYEQYF
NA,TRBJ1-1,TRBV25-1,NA,TGTGCCAGCAGCCCTGGGAGAACTGAAGCTTTCTTT,CASSPGRTEAFF
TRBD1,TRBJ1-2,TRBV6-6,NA,TGTGCCAGCAGTTCCCGGACAGGGATCGATGGCTACACCTTC,CASSSRTGIDGYTF
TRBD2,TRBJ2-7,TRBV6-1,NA,TGTGCCAGCAGTGATGCGGGGGGAGTCGACTACGAGCAGTACTTC,CASSDAGGVDYEQYF
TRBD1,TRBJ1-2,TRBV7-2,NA,TGTGCCAGCAGCTTTGGACAGGGGAGTAGAAGCTACACCTTC,CASSFGQGSRSYTF
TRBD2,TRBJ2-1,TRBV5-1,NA,TGCGCCAGCAGCCGGGGACTAGCGGGAGCCGATTACAATGAGCAGTTCTTC,CASSRGLAGADYNEQFF
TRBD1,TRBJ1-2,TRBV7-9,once,TGTGCCAGCAGCTTAGCAGGGGGCGGCAATGGCTACACCTTC,CASSLAGGGNGYTF
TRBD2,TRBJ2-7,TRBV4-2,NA,TGTGCCAGCAGCCAAGATCAGCGGGACTCCTACGAGCAGTACTTC,CASSQDQRDSYEQYF
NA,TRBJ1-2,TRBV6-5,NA,TGTGCCATCGCCTTAGAGAGATCCTATGGCTACACCTTC,CAIALERSYGYTF
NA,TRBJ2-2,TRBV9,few,TGTGCCAGCAGCGTAGCTCTAAAGAACACCGGGGAGCTGTTTTTT,CASSVALKNTGELFF
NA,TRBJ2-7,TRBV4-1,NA,TGCGCCAGCAGCCCCCAGCTCGCGGGCGAGCAGTACTTC,CASSPQLAGEQYF
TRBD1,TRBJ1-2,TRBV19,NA,TGTGCCAGTAGTTCCGACAGGGGTAAAGATGGCTACACCTTC,CASSSDRGKDGYTF
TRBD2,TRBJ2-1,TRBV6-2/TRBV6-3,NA,TGTGCCAGCAGTTTCCCGACGGCGGGAGTCCTCAATGAGCAGTTCTTC,CASSFPTAGVLNEQFF
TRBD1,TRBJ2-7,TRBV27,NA,TGTGCCAGCAGTTTTATGGGACAGAGGGTCAACGAGCAGTACTTC,CASSFMGQRVNEQYF
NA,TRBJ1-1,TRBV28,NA,TGTGCCAGCAGTTTAGGCCGGGAGAACACTGAAGCTTTCTTT,CASSLGRENTEAFF
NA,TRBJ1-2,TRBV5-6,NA,TGTGCCAGCAGCTTGTTACTCAGGGTCGACTATGGCTACACCTTC,CASSLLLRVDYGYTF
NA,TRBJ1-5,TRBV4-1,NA,TGCGCCAGCAGCCACCTAAAGGGGCCTAGCAATCAGCCCCAGCATTTT,CASSHLKGPSNQPQHF
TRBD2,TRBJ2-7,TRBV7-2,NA,TGTGCCAGCAGCTTACGGGCTAGCGGGAGCAATCGATCCTACGAGCAGTACTTC,CASSLRASGSNRSYEQYF
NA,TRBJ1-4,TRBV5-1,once,TGCGCCAGCAGCTTACTACAGGGTTCGACTAATGAAAAACTGTTTTTT,CASSLLQGSTNEKLFF
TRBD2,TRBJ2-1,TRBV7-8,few,TGTGCCAGCAGCTTATTTCCTAGCGGAAGCTCCTACAATGAGCAGTTCTTC,CASSLFPSGSSYNEQFF
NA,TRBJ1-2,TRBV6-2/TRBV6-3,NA,TGTGCCAGCAGTTATTACGGGACACTCTATGGCTACACCTTC,CASSYYGTLYGYTF
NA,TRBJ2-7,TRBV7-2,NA,TGTGCCAGCAGCTTAGCGCGGAGCTCCTACGAGCAGTACTTC,CASSLARSSYEQYF
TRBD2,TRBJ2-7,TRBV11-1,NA,TGTGCCAGCAGCCCCCGGACTAGCGGAGGAGCCTACGAGCAGTACTTC,CASSPRTSGGAYEQYF
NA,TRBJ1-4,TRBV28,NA,TGTGCCAGCAGGGAGGCGAGGGCTGATGAAAAACTGTTTTTT,CASREARADEKLFF
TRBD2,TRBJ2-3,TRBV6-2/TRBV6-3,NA,TGTGCCAGCAGTCCCCCTGCGGGAGGCTCCACAGATACGCAGTATTTT,CASSPPAGGSTDTQYF
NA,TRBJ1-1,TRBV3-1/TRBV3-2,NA,TGTGCCAGCAGCCAAGACTGGGGAGGGGAAGGCACTGAAGCTTTCTTT,CASSQDWGGEGTEAFF
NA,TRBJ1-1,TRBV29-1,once,TGCAGCGTTGCTTCGGCAGGGAACACTGAAGCTTTCTTT,CSVASAGNTEAFF
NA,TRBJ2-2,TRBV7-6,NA,TGTGCCAGCAGCTTAGGTGCGGCGAACACCGGGGAGCTGTTTTTT,CASSLGAANTGELFF
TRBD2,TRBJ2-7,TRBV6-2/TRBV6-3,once,TGTGCCAGCAGCCCAAGGACTAGCGGGGGGTCCTATGCGTACGAGCAGTACTTC,CASSPRTSGGSYAYEQYF
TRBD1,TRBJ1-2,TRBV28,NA,TGTGCCAGCAGTCCCGGGACAGGGTCTAACTATGGCTACACCTTC,CASSPGTGSNYGYTF
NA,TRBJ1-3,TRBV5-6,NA,TGTGCCAGCAGCAGCGGCGGCGGCTCTGGAAACACCATATATTTT,CASSSGGGSGNTIYF
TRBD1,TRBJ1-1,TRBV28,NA,TGTGCCAGCAGTGCTGGGACAGGGGGGATGAACACTGAAGCTTTCTTT,CASSAGTGGMNTEAFF